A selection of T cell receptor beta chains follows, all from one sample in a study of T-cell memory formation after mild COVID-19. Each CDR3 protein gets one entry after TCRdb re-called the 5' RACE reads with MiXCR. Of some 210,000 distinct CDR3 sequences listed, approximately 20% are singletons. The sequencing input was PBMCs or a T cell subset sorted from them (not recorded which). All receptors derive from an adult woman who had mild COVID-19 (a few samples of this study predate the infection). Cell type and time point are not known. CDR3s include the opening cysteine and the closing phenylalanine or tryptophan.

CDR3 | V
CASRRTSGISGDTQYF | TRBV12-3/TRBV12-4
CASSQKTRLAGNTGELFF | TRBV6-5
CASSLPGARNGYTF | TRBV12-3/TRBV12-4
CASSPAQATNEKLFF | TRBV2
CASSPTSPRETQYF | TRBV27
CASRVASGGAYNEQFF | TRBV19
CATSRDPGAQETQYF | TRBV15
CSAGGQGQTQYF | TRBV20-1
CASSYSGQGDGNTIYF | TRBV6-5
CASSFKPWTNYGYTF | TRBV27
CASSEEGTDTQYF | TRBV2
CASSPPSGGRYNEQFF | TRBV18
CASSYLEVVTDTQYF | TRBV5-1
CASRKSRGGRDTEAFF | TRBV19
CASTPGPSYEQYF | TRBV9
CASSLPGTQYF | TRBV12-3/TRBV12-4
CASSQGAGPGNTIYF | TRBV4-1
CASSPLWDTSYEQYF | TRBV11-3
CSAPWGGGGNTIYF | TRBV20-1
CASSQTDRGRQPQHF | TRBV4-2
CSVGLLLNYGYTF | TRBV29-1
CATSDLRQETDTQYF | TRBV24-1
CSAQDRVSNQPQHF | TRBV20-1
CASSPLITGREETQYF | TRBV4-1
CSARVGGKTLTRDEQYF | TRBV20-1
CASSPSGGVRKETQYF | TRBV5-1
CASSFTHMNTGELFF | TRBV12-3/TRBV12-4
CASSYPELGANEQFF | TRBV6-2/TRBV6-3
CAWNYQGALSEQYF | TRBV30
CASSTSTSGPTETQYF | TRBV7-2
CASSGGGAGHQPQHF | TRBV6-1
CASSPPSGVQPQHF | TRBV18
CASSPLGLAWETQYF | TRBV5-6
CASSLGQGAMETQYF | TRBV12-3/TRBV12-4
CATSDWGQGRGKETQYF | TRBV24-1
CATSPRGETPLHF | TRBV15
CSARLRGLISGNTIYF | TRBV20-1
CASSLVDRMYGYTF | TRBV5-1
CASSLDRGLTDTQYF | TRBV5-1
CSVGRQLTDTQYF | TRBV29-1
CASAQLTGGLSSPLHF | TRBV23-1
CASAGLGQPQHF | TRBV28
CASIGLGRVQETQYF | TRBV6-1
CASSRESIRKSGYTF | TRBV6-5
CASSPLGGYGYTF | TRBV4-1
CASRRESDTQYF | TRBV12-3/TRBV12-4
CASSLIQGYTEAFF | TRBV7-7
CASSLVQGEQFF | TRBV7-9
CASSPFGAGNTEAFF | TRBV7-3
CASSGDTSNQPQHF | TRBV6-1
CSGLSGANVLTF | TRBV29-1
CATSDPVLTETQYF | TRBV24-1
CASSDEPGRNEQFF | TRBV7-2
CASSGGQGALSTQYF | TRBV5-1
CASSTDSLNQPQHF | TRBV5-1